This T cell receptor beta chain stems from a study of Ad26.COV2.S vaccination and SARS-CoV-2 variants. Across the study: Ad26.COV2.S arm of COV1001 included the donor.

Treatment reported: about 20 received Ad26.COV2.S at low or high dose, single or two shots; about 5 received placebo; per-sample allocation not given. The samples date from day 63 after the first vaccine or placebo injection. Sequencing used immunoSEQ multiplex PCR; TCRdb keeps in-frame clones, though not all of them. This sample yields about 350,000 clones, of which approximately 86% are seen a single time; about 10% belongs to the top ten. This CDR3 comprises 17 residues. Sequenced material: peripheral blood, taken in a trial of Ad26.COV2.S vaccine versus placebo. This chain joins TRBV12-2 and TRBJ2-1; the table's D call TRBD2 went unverified against the DNA. TRBV12-2 is flagged as a pseudogene. This clonotype was obtained from a person between 18 and 59 years old who received the Ad26.COV2.S COVID-19 vaccine or a placebo. The CDR3 coding sequence is TGTGCAAGTCGCTCGGACCTAAGCGGGGGGTACTACAATGAGCAGTTCTTC. It is translated as CASRSDLSGGYYNEQFF.